What follows are 19 T cell receptor beta chains derived from one specimen sequenced in a study of spatial heterogeneity in lung cancer. TCRdb processed the 5' RACE reads anew with MiXCR; each CDR3 protein has one entry. Of approximately 43,000 distinct CDR3 sequences detected, 10% appear once; the ten largest clones hold 17%. The time point: blood at routine non-recurrence follow-up after resection. The specimen was PBMCs, collected at follow-up. The receptors come from a female donor with early-stage non-small cell lung cancer.

This clonotype was counted ten times or more. The V call is TRBV29-1, the J call TRBJ1-1, with D unresolved. Germline values: CDR1 SQVTM, CDR2 ANQGSEA. The V and J ends lost 6 bases and 6 bases respectively, with 14 bases between them. The length of the CDR3 is 12 residues. CDR3 loop: CSVTVSGAEAFF. CDR3 nucleotide sequence: TGCAGCGTGACGGTTAGTGGCGCTGAAGCTTTCTTT.

This clonotype has a count of ten or more. V gene TRBV10-3 combines with J gene TRBJ1-5; TRBD1 matches at 10 bases. In germline, CDR1 is ENHRY, CDR2 SYGVKD. The V and J ends lost 10 bases and 4 bases, in that order; junction bases with no gene match: 7. The CDR3 spans 14 residues. This CDR3 is CATSRDRGNQPQHF. Here the CDR3 DNA reads TGTGCCACTAGCCGGGACAGGGGTAATCAGCCCCAGCATTTT.

This clonotype was observed a handful of times. This sequence joins TRBV2 and TRBJ2-2, with 9 bases aligning to TRBD1. The CDR3 covers 17 residues. The V segment lost 2 bases and the J segment 3 bases; nucleotides outside the gene matches: 7. CDR1 is SNHLY, CDR2 FYNNEI, per germline. CDR3 in DNA: TGTGCCAGCAGTGAAAGGGTGACAGGGGGGTACACCGGGGAGCTGTTTTTT. Translation: CASSERVTGGYTGELFF.

This clonotype was detected ten times or more. This rearrangement joins TRBV19 to TRBJ1-1; D is possibly TRBD1 (5 bases). Germline V gives CDR1 LNHDA, CDR2 SQIVND (reference sequence). The CDR3 is made up of 13 amino acids. Between the trimmed V and J ends, which lost 5 bases and 1 base, there was a span of 8 bases. CDR3 DNA sequence: TGTGCCAGTAGTTTCACAGGGAACACTGAAGCTTTCTTT. This sequence encodes CASSFTGNTEAFF.

This chain connects TRBV28 to TRBJ1-6; 8 nucleotides agree with TRBD1. Germline values: CDR1 MDHEN, CDR2 SYDVKM. This CDR3 contains 15 residues. Unmatched junction bases numbered 9, after V lost 7 bases and J lost 7 bases. The CDR3 sequence is CASIPGTGRNSPLHF. The DNA for the CDR3 is TGTGCCAGCATACCCGGGACAGGTAGAAATTCACCCCTCCACTTT.

This clonotype has only one observation. The chain has TRBV28 and TRBJ2-4, with 8 bases matching TRBD1. V lost 6 bases to trimming and J lost 1 base; unmatched junction nucleotides: 5. This CDR3 contains 15 residues. Germline V gives CDR1 MDHEN, CDR2 SYDVKM. DNA of the CDR3: TGTGCCAGCAGCCTGACAGGGGTGGCCAAAAACATTCAGTACTTC. This translates into CASSLTGVAKNIQYF.

This clonotype was found a few times. CDR3 coding DNA: TGTGCCAGCAGTATGTGGACGGGTTCAAGGGGCAATCAGCCCCAGCATTTT. Amino acid sequence: CASSMWTGSRGNQPQHF. This rearrangement joins TRBV12-3 or TRBV12-4 to TRBJ1-5; D is undetermined. Deletions cut 5 bases from V and 2 bases from J, with 19 bases between. CDR3 length: 17 residues.

This clonotype was seen repeatedly, ten times or more. The genes are TRBV6-4 and TRBJ2-1, with D possibly matching TRBD1 (6 bases). CDR1 and CDR2 (germline): MRHNA, SNTAGT. The V end lost 6 bases, the J end lost 1 base, and 13 bases lay between the germline ends. This CDR3 is built from 15 residues. The CDR3, as DNA: TGTGCCAGCAGCGAACAGGGACAATCCTACAATGAGCAGTTCTTC. This encodes CASSEQGQSYNEQFF.

The V gene is TRBV4-3, the J gene TRBJ2-1, with 8 bases fitting TRBD1. The V segment lost 2 bases and the J segment 5 bases; nucleotides outside the gene matches: 5. The germline V gene encodes CDR1 LGHNA and CDR2 YSLEER. The CDR3 is made up of 15 amino acids. The CDR3 DNA reads TGCGCCAGCAGCCAAAGGACAGGGTCCCACAATGAGCAGTTCTTC. This sequence encodes CASSQRTGSHNEQFF.

At least ten counts were recorded for this clonotype. The chain employs TRBV18 and TRBJ2-7, with D perhaps being TRBD1 or TRBD2 (7 bases each). The CDR3 totals 15 residues. From germline, CDR1 is KGHSH and CDR2 LQKENI. Trimming pared 6 bases from V and 2 bases from J, leaving 17 bases between. CDR3 residues: CASSARGGTPYEQYF. The CDR3 DNA follows: TGTGCCAGCTCCGCCAGGGGGGGGACACCCTACGAGCAGTACTTC.

This clonotype appeared a few times. The J gene is TRBJ2-1, the V gene TRBV5-4; D ambiguous. Trimming pared 2 bases from V and 9 bases from J, leaving 9 bases between. CDR1 and CDR2 from the germline V gene are SGHNT and YYREEE (reference sequence). This CDR3 spans 12 amino acids. CDR3 amino acids: CASSLTPTEQFF. Here the CDR3 DNA reads TGTGCCAGCAGCTTAACACCGACTGAGCAGTTCTTC.

This clonotype was seen ten or more times. The CDR3 region has the DNA TGCAGCGTTGAACAGCTAGCGGGGGGCCCGTACCAAGAGACCCAGTACTTC. Protein sequence: CSVEQLAGGPYQETQYF. The rearrangement links TRBV29-1 to TRBJ2-5, with 11 bases lining up with TRBD2. This CDR3 spans 17 amino acids. Germline assignment: CDR1 SQVTM and CDR2 ANQGSEA. V trimming: 2 bases; J trimming: 0 bases; junction bases outside the gene matches: 8. Supplemented by reference TRBV29-1 and TRBJ2-5, the full variable domain reads SAVISQKPSRDICQRGTSLTIQCQVDSQVTMMFWYRQQPGQSLTLIATANQGSEATYESGFVIDKFPISRPNLTFSTLTVSNMSPEDSSIYLCSVEQLAGGPYQETQYFGPGTRLLVL.

The CDR3 coding sequence is TGCGCCAGCAGCTTGGGTGGTACAATCACAGATACGCAGTATTTT. This translates into CASSLGGTITDTQYF. This rearrangement joins TRBV5-1 to TRBJ2-3, with D uncertain. V lost 0 bases and J lost 2, with 10 bases in between. Germline CDR1 SGHRS, CDR2 YFSETQ. The CDR3 consists of 15 residues.

This clonotype was recorded at least ten times. This chain uses TRBV6-2 or TRBV6-3 with TRBJ2-2; TRBD2 matches 12 bases. Per germline, CDR1 MNHEY and CDR2 SVGEGT. The V gene end was trimmed by 6 bases and the J gene end by 4 bases; junction bases not matched to a gene: 6. This CDR3 spans 16 amino acids. The CDR3 DNA reads TGTGCCAGCAGCACTCTAGCGGGAGGGTCCACCGGGGAGCTGTTTTTT. This gives the protein CASSTLAGGSTGELFF.

The J gene is TRBJ2-2, the V gene TRBV7-2; 15 bases fit TRBD2. Germline loops: CDR1 SGHTA, CDR2 FQGNSA. CDR3 size: 19 residues. The trim removed 6 bases at V and 0 bases at J, leaving 8 bases unmatched. CDR3: CASSSGTSGGYANTGELFF. The CDR3 DNA sequence: TGTGCCAGCAGTTCTGGGACTAGCGGGGGGTACGCGAACACCGGGGAGCTGTTTTTT.

This clonotype occurred a few times. The chain employs TRBV7-2 and TRBJ1-1; D is unresolved. There are 14 residues in the CDR3. Germline V lookup: CDR1 SGHTA, CDR2 FQGNSA. Trimming stripped 1 base from V and 2 bases from J, with 8 bases between. The CDR3 sequence is CASSLEFDNTEAFF. CDR3 coding DNA: TGTGCCAGCAGCTTAGAATTCGACAACACTGAAGCTTTCTTT. The full variable domain, completed using reference TRBV7-2 and TRBJ1-1, is GAGVSQSPSNKVTEKGKDVELRCDPISGHTALYWYRQSLGQGLEFLIYFQGNSAPDKSGLPSDRFSAERTGGSVSTLTIQRTQQEDSAVYLCASSLEFDNTEAFFGQGTRLTVV.

The sample holds many counts of this clonotype. This sequence joins TRBV9 and TRBJ1-4; D unresolved. This CDR3 is 15 amino acids long. Germline V gene lookup returns CDR1 SGDLS and CDR2 YYNGEE. Trimming removed 0 bases at V and 0 bases at J, with 6 bases between. The DNA of the CDR3 is TGTGCCAGCAGCGTAGTCCCGACAACTAATGAAAAACTGTTTTTT. Amino acids: CASSVVPTTNEKLFF.

The chain links TRBV2 to TRBJ1-5; D gene unclear. The CDR3 spans 15 residues. From germline, CDR1 is SNHLY and CDR2 FYNNEI. V lost 1 base and J lost 0, with 7 bases in between. The CDR3 coding sequence is TGTGCCAGCAGTGAAGGGGCCTATAGCAATCAGCCCCAGCATTTT. Translation gives CASSEGAYSNQPQHF.

This clonotype came up a few times. This chain joins TRBV14 and TRBJ1-3; 8 bases line up with TRBD1. Losses at the gene ends were 2 bases for V and 7 bases for J; bases not matched to a gene: 7. CDR3 length: 15 residues. CDR1 and CDR2 (germline): SGHDN, FVKESK. CDR3 loop: CASSQKQGVWNTIYF. Here the CDR3 DNA reads TGTGCCAGCAGCCAAAAACAGGGGGTATGGAACACCATATATTTT.